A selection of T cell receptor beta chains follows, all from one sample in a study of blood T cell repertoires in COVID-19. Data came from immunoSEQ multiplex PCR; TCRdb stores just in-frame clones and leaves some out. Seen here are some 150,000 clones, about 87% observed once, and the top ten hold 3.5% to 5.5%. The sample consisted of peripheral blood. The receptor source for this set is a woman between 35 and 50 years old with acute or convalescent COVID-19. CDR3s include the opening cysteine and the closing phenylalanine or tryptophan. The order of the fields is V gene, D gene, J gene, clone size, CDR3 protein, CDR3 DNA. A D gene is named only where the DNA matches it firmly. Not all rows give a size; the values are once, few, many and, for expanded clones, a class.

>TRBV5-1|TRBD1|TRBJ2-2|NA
CASSPYRTGERTGELFF
TGCGCCAGCAGCCCTTACCGGACAGGGGAGCGGACCGGGGAGCTGTTTTTT
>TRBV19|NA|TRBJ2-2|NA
CASSFHHRNTGELFF
TGTGCCAGTAGTTTCCATCACAGGAACACCGGGGAGCTGTTTTTT
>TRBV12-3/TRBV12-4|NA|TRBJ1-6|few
CASSLSTPSPLHF
TGTGCCAGCAGTTTATCAACTCCCTCACCCCTCCACTTT
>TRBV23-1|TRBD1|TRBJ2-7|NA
CASKRQGGSYEQYF
TGCGCCAGCAAGAGACAGGGTGGGTCCTACGAGCAGTACTTC
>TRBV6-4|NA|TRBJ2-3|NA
CASSPDRGGTDTQYF
TGTGCCAGCAGCCCAGACAGGGGAGGGACAGATACGCAGTATTTT
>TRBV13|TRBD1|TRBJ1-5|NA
CASSLGTGQNQPQHF
TGTGCCAGCAGCTTAGGGACAGGGCAAAATCAGCCCCAGCATTTT
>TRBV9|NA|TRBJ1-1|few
CASSVDERTEAFF
TGTGCCAGCAGCGTAGATGAGAGGACTGAAGCTTTCTTT
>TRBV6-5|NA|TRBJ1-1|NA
CASSYSRDTEAFF
TGTGCCAGCAGTTACTCGAGGGACACTGAAGCTTTCTTT
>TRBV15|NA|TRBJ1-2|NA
CATSNWGENPNYGYTF
TGTGCCACCAGCAATTGGGGGGAAAACCCTAACTATGGCTACACCTTC
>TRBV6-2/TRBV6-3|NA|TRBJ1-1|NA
CASSYPDRMNTEAFF
TGTGCCAGCAGTTACCCCGACAGGATGAACACTGAAGCTTTCTTT
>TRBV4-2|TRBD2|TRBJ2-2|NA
CASSQVGPSGGPVTGELFF
TGTGCCAGCAGCCAAGTGGGACCTAGCGGGGGCCCCGTCACCGGGGAGCTGTTTTTT
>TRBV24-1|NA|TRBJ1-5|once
CATSDRGNSNQPQHF
TGTGCCACCAGTGACCGAGGCAATAGCAATCAGCCCCAGCATTTT
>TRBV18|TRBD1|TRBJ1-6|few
CASSPGTGEKPLHF
TGTGCCAGCTCACCAGGGACAGGGGAAAAACCCCTCCACTTT
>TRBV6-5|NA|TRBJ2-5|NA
CASTQGTAETQYF
TGTGCCAGCACCCAGGGGACGGCGGAGACCCAGTACTTC
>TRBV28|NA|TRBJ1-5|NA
CASSLGLNNQPQHF
TGTGCCAGCAGTTTGGGACTGAACAATCAGCCCCAGCATTTT
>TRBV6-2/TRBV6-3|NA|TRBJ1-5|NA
CASSTGTRNQPQHF
TGTGCCAGCAGTACCGGGACAAGGAATCAGCCCCAGCATTTT